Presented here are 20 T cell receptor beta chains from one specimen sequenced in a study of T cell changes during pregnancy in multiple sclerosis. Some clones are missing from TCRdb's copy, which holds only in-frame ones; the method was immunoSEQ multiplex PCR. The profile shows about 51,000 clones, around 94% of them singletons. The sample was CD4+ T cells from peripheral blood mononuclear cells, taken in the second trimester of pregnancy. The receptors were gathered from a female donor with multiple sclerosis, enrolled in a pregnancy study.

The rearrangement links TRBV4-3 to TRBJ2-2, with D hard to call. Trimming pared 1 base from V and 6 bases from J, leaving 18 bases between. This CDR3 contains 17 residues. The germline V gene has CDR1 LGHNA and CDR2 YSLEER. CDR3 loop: CASSQVGVRGEAGELFF. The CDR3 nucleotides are TGCGCCAGCAGCCAAGTAGGTGTTCGAGGAGAGGCCGGGGAGCTGTTTTTT.

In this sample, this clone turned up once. CDR3 coding DNA: TGTGCCAGCAGCCCCACTCTAAGGACAGGGGGTGTGGGAAACACCATATATTTT. This encodes CASSPTLRTGGVGNTIYF. The rearrangement joins TRBV5-5 to TRBJ1-3; the match to TRBD1 covers 10 bases. The ends lost 4 bases at V and 4 bases at J; junction bases unmatched: 14. Germline CDR1 is SGHKS and CDR2 is YYEKEE (reference sequence). The CDR3 runs to 18 residues.

In DNA, the CDR3 is TGTGCCAGCAGTGATCCTCCGGGACTTGGCTCCTACAATGAGCAGTTCTTC. It is translated as CASSDPPGLGSYNEQFF. The rearrangement uses TRBV27 and TRBJ2-1; a possible D gene is TRBD2 (6 bases). V was trimmed by 5 bases and J by 0 bases, leaving 17 bases between them. The CDR3 is made up of 17 amino acids. The V gene's germline CDR1 is MNHEY and CDR2 SMNVEV (reference sequence).

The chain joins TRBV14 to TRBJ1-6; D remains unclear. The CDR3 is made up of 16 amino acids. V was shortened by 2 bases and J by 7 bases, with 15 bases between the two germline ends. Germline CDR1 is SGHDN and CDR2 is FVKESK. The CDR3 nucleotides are TGTGCCAGCAGCCAAAAGAGAGTAGGGAGCAATTCACCCCTCCACTTT. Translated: CASSQKRVGSNSPLHF.

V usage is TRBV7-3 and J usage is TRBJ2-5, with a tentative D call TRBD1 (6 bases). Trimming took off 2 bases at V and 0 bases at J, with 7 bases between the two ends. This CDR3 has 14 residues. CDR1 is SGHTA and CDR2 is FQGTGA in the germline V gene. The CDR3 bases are TGTGCCAGCAGCTTAGGGGGCTACCAAGAGACCCAGTACTTC. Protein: CASSLGGYQETQYF.

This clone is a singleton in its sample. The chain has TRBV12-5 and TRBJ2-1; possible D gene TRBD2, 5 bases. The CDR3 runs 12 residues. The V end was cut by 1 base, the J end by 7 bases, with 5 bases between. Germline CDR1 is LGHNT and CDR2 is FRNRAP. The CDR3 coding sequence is TGTGCTAGTGGTTTGGGCGGGAATGAGCAGTTCTTC. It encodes CASGLGGNEQFF.

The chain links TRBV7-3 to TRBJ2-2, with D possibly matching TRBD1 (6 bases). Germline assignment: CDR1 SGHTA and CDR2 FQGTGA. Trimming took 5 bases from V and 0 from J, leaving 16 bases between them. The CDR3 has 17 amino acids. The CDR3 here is CASSPEQGFANTGELFF. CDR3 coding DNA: TGTGCCAGCAGCCCCGAACAGGGATTTGCGAACACCGGGGAGCTGTTTTTT.

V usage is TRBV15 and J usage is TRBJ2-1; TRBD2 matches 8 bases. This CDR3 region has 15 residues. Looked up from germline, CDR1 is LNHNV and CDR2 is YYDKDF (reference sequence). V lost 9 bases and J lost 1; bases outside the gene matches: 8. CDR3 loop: CATQGRLASYNEQFF. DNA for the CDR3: TGTGCCACGCAGGGGCGACTAGCGTCCTACAATGAGCAGTTCTTC.

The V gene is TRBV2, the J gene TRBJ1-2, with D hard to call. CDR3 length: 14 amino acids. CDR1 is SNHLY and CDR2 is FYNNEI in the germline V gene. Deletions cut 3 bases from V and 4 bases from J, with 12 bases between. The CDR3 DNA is TGTGCCAGCAGTGATTCCAGGCAGACCTATGGCTACACCTTC. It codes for CASSDSRQTYGYTF.

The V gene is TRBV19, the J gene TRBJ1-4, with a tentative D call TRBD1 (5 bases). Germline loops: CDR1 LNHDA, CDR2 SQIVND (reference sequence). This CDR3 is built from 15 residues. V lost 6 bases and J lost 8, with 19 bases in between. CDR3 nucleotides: TGTGCCAGTAGGCCGGGACTCACTAAGTGGGAAAAACTGTTTTTT. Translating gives CASRPGLTKWEKLFF.

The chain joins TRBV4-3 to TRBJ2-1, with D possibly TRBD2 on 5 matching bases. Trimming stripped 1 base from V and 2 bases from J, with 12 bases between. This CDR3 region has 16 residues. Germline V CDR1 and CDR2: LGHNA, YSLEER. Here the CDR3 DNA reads TGCGCCAGCAGCCAAGGTCTAGCCGACCCCTACAATGAGCAGTTCTTC. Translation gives CASSQGLADPYNEQFF.

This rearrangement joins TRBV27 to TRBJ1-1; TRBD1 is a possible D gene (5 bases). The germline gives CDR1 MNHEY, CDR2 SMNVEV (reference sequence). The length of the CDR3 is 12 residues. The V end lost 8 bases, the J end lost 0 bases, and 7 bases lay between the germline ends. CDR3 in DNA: TGTGCCAGCCGGGGGTTGAACACTGAAGCTTTCTTT. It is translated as CASRGLNTEAFF.

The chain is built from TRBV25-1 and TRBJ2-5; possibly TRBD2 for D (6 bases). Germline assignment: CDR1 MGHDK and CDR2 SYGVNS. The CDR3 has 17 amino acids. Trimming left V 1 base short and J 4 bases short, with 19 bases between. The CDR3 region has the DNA TGTGCCAGCAGTGAATTCTCTTTCGGGGTCGGGGGAGAGACCCAGTACTTC. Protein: CASSEFSFGVGGETQYF.

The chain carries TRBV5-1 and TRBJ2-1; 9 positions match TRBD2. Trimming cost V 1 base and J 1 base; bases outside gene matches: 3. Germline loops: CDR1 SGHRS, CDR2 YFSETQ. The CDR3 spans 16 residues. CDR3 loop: CASSLISGGSYNEQFF. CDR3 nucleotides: TGCGCCAGCAGCTTGATCAGCGGGGGGTCCTACAATGAGCAGTTCTTC.

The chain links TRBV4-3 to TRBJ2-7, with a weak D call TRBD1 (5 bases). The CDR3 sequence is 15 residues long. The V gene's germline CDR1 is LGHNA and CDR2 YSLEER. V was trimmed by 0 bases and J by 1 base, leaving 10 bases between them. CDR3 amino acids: CASSQEARGSYEQYF. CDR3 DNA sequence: TGCGCCAGCAGCCAAGAAGCTAGGGGATCCTACGAGCAGTACTTC.

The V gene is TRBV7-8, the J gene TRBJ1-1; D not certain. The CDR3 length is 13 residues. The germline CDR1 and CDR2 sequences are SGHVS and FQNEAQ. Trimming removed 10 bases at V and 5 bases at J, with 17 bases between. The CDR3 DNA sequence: TGTGCCACCGCCTTGACTGGGTGGACTGAAGCTTTCTTT. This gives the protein CATALTGWTEAFF.

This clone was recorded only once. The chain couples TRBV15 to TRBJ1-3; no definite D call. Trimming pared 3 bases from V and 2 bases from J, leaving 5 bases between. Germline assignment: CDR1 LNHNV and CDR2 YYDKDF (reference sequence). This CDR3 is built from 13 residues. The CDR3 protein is CATSSPAGNTIYF. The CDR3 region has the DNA TGTGCCACCAGCAGCCCAGCTGGAAACACCATATATTTT. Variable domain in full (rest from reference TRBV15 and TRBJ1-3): DAMVIQNPRYQVTQFGKPVTLSCSQTLNHNVMYWYQQKSSQAPKLLFHYYDKDFNNEADTPDNFQSRRPNTSFCFLDIRSPGLGDTAMYLCATSSPAGNTIYFGEGSWLTVV.

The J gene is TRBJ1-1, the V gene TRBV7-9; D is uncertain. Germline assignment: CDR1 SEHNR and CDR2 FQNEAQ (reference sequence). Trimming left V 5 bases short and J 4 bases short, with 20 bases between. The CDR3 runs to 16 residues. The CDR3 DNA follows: TGTGCCAGCAGCCCCCAAGGCCCCACAGTAGGCACTGAAGCTTTCTTT. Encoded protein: CASSPQGPTVGTEAFF.

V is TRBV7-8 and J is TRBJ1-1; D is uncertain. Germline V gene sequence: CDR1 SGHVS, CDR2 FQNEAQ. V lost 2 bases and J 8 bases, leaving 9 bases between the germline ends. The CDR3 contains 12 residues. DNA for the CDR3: TGTGCCAGCAGCTTATGGAGGGAAGAAGCTTTCTTT. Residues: CASSLWREEAFF.

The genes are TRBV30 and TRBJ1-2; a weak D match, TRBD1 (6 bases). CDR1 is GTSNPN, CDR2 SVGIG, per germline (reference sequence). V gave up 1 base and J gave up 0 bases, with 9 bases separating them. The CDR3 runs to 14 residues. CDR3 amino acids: CAWSEDRSNYGYTF. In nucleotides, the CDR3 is TGTGCCTGGAGTGAGGACAGATCTAACTATGGCTACACCTTC.